This entry is about one T cell receptor beta chain. This clonotype was counted only a few times. The target of this receptor is not known. No base quality values were provided; no much bigger clone lies one nucleotide off. Every donor was a healthy Caucasian. Three pairs of female monozygotic twins, all aged 18 to 29 years, were included in the twin cohort. RNA for TCR libraries was isolated from peripheral blood mononuclear cells. This sample was taken from a study of identical twins (TCRdb year 2016). In the study overall: TCR alpha and beta repertoires from monozygotic twins, unrelated adults of various ages and cord blood were deep-sequenced to test whether fetal clonotypes persist. Replicate twin experiments were performed at different times using different library preparation protocols to rule out contamination. General study outcomes and caveats: Because the same donors could not be followed over many years, the conclusions relied on cross-sectional statistical analysis. Invariant T cells such as MAIT and iNKT could partly confound zero-insertion analyses, although diverse VJ usage argued against such confounding for most clonotypes. Compared with coincidental sharing between unrelated individuals, out-of-frame TCR alpha sequences shared between twins had an excess of sequences with low generation probability. Abundant cord blood beta clonotypes had fewer insertions, young adult naive repertoires showed a similar but weaker trend, and memory repertoires showed no such trend. In monozygotic twins, recombination models systematically underestimated out-of-frame TCR alpha sharing, but the models matched the sharing seen between unrelated individuals. In beta out-of-frame sequences, excess twin sharing was weaker, because having fewer shared sequences lowered the signal-to-noise ratio.

Library preparation was by 5' RACE. The instrument given in TCRdb is Illumina HiSeq 2000. A universal primer binding site was introduced by template switching, and a unique molecular identifier was present in the final cDNA, enabling accurate counting of TCR cDNA molecules. First-strand cDNA for TCR alpha and beta chains was synthesized from specific primers in the conserved constant-segment region. To control for contamination, each cDNA library was double barcoded with a SMART-Mk sample barcode plus Illumina barcodes. Two successive PCR steps introduced TruSeq adapter sequences along with Illumina sample barcodes. TCR alpha and beta cDNA libraries were sequenced on the Illumina HiSeq platform with custom primers. Turning to the authors' computational methods: MiGEC was used to process raw reads and extract unique molecular identifiers, and MiXCR was used to find CDR3 positions. Recombination models were inferred per individual with the repgenHMM and IGoR tools using an EM algorithm. The tcR package in R was used for shared clonotype analysis, with sharing normalized by the product of cloneset sizes. To study raw recombination without the effects of thymic and clonal selection, out-of-frame nonproductive sequences were analyzed. Using fastp trimming at Q25 and MiXCR clonotype assembly, TCRdb reanalyzed the public sequencing data and kept in-frame beta chains. Each entry merges the rows of one CDR3 protein and shows their most common DNA and genes. The V and J calls were not made by the authors but by TCRdb's processing. Recorded for this sample are about 720,000 distinct CDR3 sequences; approximately 9% of them occurred a single time. The ten largest clonotypes hold around 0.98% of the sample.

CDR1 MGHRA and CDR2 YSYEKL were looked up in the germline V gene. Germline trimming amounts to 4 bases on V and 1 base on J, with 10 as the count of junction bases outside the gene matches. The CDR3 holds 17 amino acids from the cysteine to the phenylalanine. This entry keeps only the CDR3 DNA: 51 bases, framed from base 1. This sample also belongs to another study, concerning yellow fever vaccine responses in identical twins. Per the second study: The T cell response to vaccination in identical twins was reported by the authors to appear partly convergent and partly personalized. The study precisely tracked vaccine-responding T cell clones in identical twins.

The TCR sequence derives from a woman aged 18-29 years in good health. Sequenced: PBMCs. This chain is built from TRBV4-1 and TRBJ2-3, with 8 junctional bases fitting TRBD1. The CDR3 amino acid sequence is: CASSPMDREIRTDTQYF. The nucleotide sequence is given as TGCGCCAGCAGCCCAATGGACAGGGAGATACGCACAGATACGCAGTATTTT.